Following are 29 T cell receptor beta chains from one sample sequenced in a study of shared clonotypes between healthy human individuals. Assay: immunoSEQ multiplex PCR; the TCRdb copy retains only in-frame clones and omits some. The sample gives about 2.5 million clones, around 92% of which show up once; 0.37% is in the top ten. The sequenced sample consisted of naive CD4+ T cells from PBMCs. The subset is: CD45RA+ positively selected. The receptors derive from a man aged 18 to 30 in good health. Some clones in this sample may be carry-over from other donors' samples.

J is TRBJ2-5 and V is TRBV6-1, with 12 bases aligning to TRBD2. This CDR3 contains 18 residues. Losses at the gene ends were 0 bases for V and 4 bases for J; bases not matched to a gene: 9. Germline lookup yields CDR1 MNHNS and CDR2 SASEGT. CDR3 DNA: TGTGCCAGCAGTGAAGCCCTACGACTAGCGGGAGTGGGAGAGACCCAGTACTTC. Its translation is CASSEALRLAGVGETQYF.

The rearrangement joins TRBV18 to TRBJ2-1; 8 bases align to TRBD2. J lost 7 bases, V lost 6 bases, and 8 bases had no gene match. The germline V gene has CDR1 KGHSH and CDR2 LQKENI. This CDR3 has 14 amino acids. For the CDR3, the DNA is TGTGCCAGCTCGTCCGGGACTAGTCTGAATGAGCAGTTCTTC. Its protein is CASSSGTSLNEQFF.

Points on this clone: Other DNA sequences from this sample encode an identical CDR3 as well. The genes are TRBV7-2 and TRBJ2-3; D is uncertain. The V gene lost 1 base and the J gene lost 6 bases, with 8 bases spanning the gap. This CDR3 comprises 13 residues. CDR1 is SGHTA and CDR2 is FQGNSA in the germline V gene. The CDR3: CASSLVVADTQYF. The CDR3 bases are TGTGCCAGCAGCTTAGTGGTGGCGGATACGCAGTATTTT.

V gene TRBV28 combines with J gene TRBJ2-7; D is unresolved. Trimming left V 4 bases short and J 3 bases short, with 16 bases between. The CDR3 has 15 amino acids. Germline V lookup: CDR1 MDHEN, CDR2 SYDVKM. CDR3 bases: TGTGCCAGCAGTTCCTTTGGTCAACCATTCTACGAGCAGTACTTC. Its translation: CASSSFGQPFYEQYF.

In its sample, this clone was seen once. The rearrangement joins TRBV5-1 to TRBJ1-2; D is perhaps TRBD1 (5 bases). The germline V gene encodes CDR1 SGHRS and CDR2 YFSETQ. Trimming stripped 3 bases from V and 8 bases from J, with 17 bases between. The CDR3 runs 14 residues. The DNA for the CDR3 is TGCGCCAGCAGCTCGGAAAACTCAGGGAGGGGCTACACCTTC. Its protein product is CASSSENSGRGYTF. Drawing the rest from reference TRBV5-1 and TRBJ1-2, the complete variable domain is KAGVTQTPRYLIKTRGQQVTLSCSPISGHRSVSWYQQTPGQGLQFLFEYFSETQRNKGNFPGRFSGRQFSNSRSEMNVSTLELGDSALYLCASSSENSGRGYTFGSGTRLTVV.

The chain carries TRBV27 and TRBJ2-7, with TRBD1 matching 8 bases. This CDR3 is 15 amino acids long. V shed 4 bases, J shed 3 bases, and the junction held 8 bases outside the gene matches. Germline V gives CDR1 MNHEY, CDR2 SMNVEV (reference sequence). CDR3 DNA: TGTGCCAGCAGTTCGTACAGGGGGGCTGTCTACGAGCAGTACTTC. This encodes CASSSYRGAVYEQYF.

The chain carries TRBV4-2 and TRBJ1-2; D ambiguous. V gave up 1 base and J gave up 2 bases, with 8 bases separating them. CDR3 length: 14 amino acids. Germline CDR1 and CDR2: LGHNA and YNFKEQ. The CDR3 loop is CASSQARANYGYTF. As DNA, the CDR3 is TGTGCCAGCAGCCAAGCAAGGGCGAACTATGGCTACACCTTC.

This sequence joins TRBV4-1 and TRBJ2-5; a weak D match, TRBD1 (6 bases). Looked up from germline, CDR1 is MGHRA and CDR2 is YSYEKL. The ends were cut back, 3 bases at V and 4 bases at J, with 21 bases in the middle. The CDR3 has 17 residues. The CDR3 DNA reads as TGCGCCAGCAGCCATCCCACGAGGGGGAGATTATCAGAGACCCAGTACTTC. Translating it yields CASSHPTRGRLSETQYF.

V gene TRBV7-9 combines with J gene TRBJ1-2; a possible D gene is TRBD1 (5 bases). V lost 5 bases, J lost 3 bases, and 19 bases lay in between. The CDR3 runs to 16 residues. In germline, CDR1 is SEHNR, CDR2 FQNEAQ (reference sequence). CDR3 loop: CASSREDTTGDYGYTF. The CDR3 DNA follows: TGTGCCAGCAGCCGAGAGGACACCACAGGAGACTATGGCTACACCTTC.

Here the CDR3 DNA reads TGCGCCAGCAGCCCCGGACTAGCGGGAGTGGACACCGGGGAGCTGTTTTTT. This codes for CASSPGLAGVDTGELFF. This sequence joins TRBV4-1 and TRBJ2-2, with TRBD2 matching over 13 bases. CDR3 length equals 17 residues. Germline V gene lookup returns CDR1 MGHRA and CDR2 YSYEKL. J was trimmed by 3 bases and V by 4 bases; bases with no gene match: 5.

The chain combines TRBV6-4 with TRBJ2-1, with TRBD1 matching over 8 bases. V shed 8 bases, J shed 8 bases, and the junction held 8 bases outside the gene matches. The CDR3 is made up of 13 amino acids. Germline CDR1 is MRHNA and CDR2 is SNTAGT. The CDR3 is CASPVPRGHEQFF. CDR3 sequence (DNA): TGTGCCAGCCCAGTCCCCAGGGGGCATGAGCAGTTCTTC.

The chain recombines TRBV4-1 with TRBJ2-7; possible D gene TRBD2, 6 bases. Germline CDR1 reads MGHRA; CDR2 reads YSYEKL. The CDR3 is made up of 15 amino acids. V dropped 2 bases and J dropped 3 bases, with 14 bases sitting between them. The CDR3 protein is CASSQWLVGGYEQYF. The CDR3 bases are TGCGCCAGCAGCCAATGGCTAGTGGGGGGCTACGAGCAGTACTTC.

The CDR3, as DNA: TGCGCCAGCAGCCTGACAGGGGGAGTAAACACTGAAGCTTTCTTT. Translation: CASSLTGGVNTEAFF. V is TRBV5-1 and J is TRBJ1-1; TRBD1 agrees at 9 bases. The germline V gene encodes CDR1 SGHRS and CDR2 YFSETQ. The CDR3 covers 15 residues. V lost 4 bases, J lost 2 bases, and 6 bases stayed unmatched.

V gene TRBV28 combines with J gene TRBJ1-2, with a tentative D call TRBD1 (5 bases). The CDR3 spans 14 residues. The V end lost 2 bases, the J end lost 5 bases, and 12 bases lay between the germline ends. Germline CDR1 and CDR2: MDHEN and SYDVKM. CDR3 DNA: TGTGCCAGCAGTTTAGGGGGGGAAGCTTATGGCTACACCTTC. Translation: CASSLGGEAYGYTF.

This chain's CDR3 is CASRKDPGKNTGELFF. Here the CDR3 DNA reads TGTGCCAGCAGAAAGGATCCTGGAAAGAACACCGGGGAGCTGTTTTTT. V gene TRBV9 combines with J gene TRBJ2-2, with no clear D. The length of the CDR3 is 16 residues. CDR1 SGDLS and CDR2 YYNGEE come from the germline V gene. Deletions cut 5 bases from V and 1 base from J, with 15 bases between.

The V and J genes are TRBV30 and TRBJ2-5; D is perhaps TRBD1 (6 bases). Gene TRBJ2-7 matches the end of the DNA better, so the J call may be wrong. This CDR3 has 15 residues. Germline V gene sequence: CDR1 GTSNPN, CDR2 SVGIG (reference sequence). The CDR3 protein is CAWNRSWQGRYEQYF. The CDR3 DNA reads TGTGCCTGGAACCGTTCTTGGCAGGGGCGGTACGAGCAGTACTTC.

As concerns this clone: Compared with germline, one end of the junction differs, possibly owing to a read error. This chain uses TRBV7-3 with TRBJ1-2; 8 bases agree with TRBD1. Germline CDR1 and CDR2: SGHTA and FQGTGA. This CDR3 has 13 residues. CDR3 in DNA: TGTGCCAGCAGCTCAGGACAGGGCCGGGGTTTGTTCTTC. Amino acids: CASSSGQGRGLFF.

This clone was counted a few times. The rearrangement links TRBV30 to TRBJ1-5; D not certain. The germline V gene encodes CDR1 GTSNPN and CDR2 SVGIG (reference sequence). The CDR3 extends over 14 amino acids. The V and J ends lost 1 base and 6 bases respectively, with 13 bases between them. The CDR3 region has the DNA TGTGCCTGGAGTGAGACCCTCGGCAGTCAGCCCCAGCATTTT. It codes for CAWSETLGSQPQHF.

The rearrangement uses TRBV6-6 and TRBJ2-7; possibly TRBD1 or TRBD2 for D (5 bases each). Germline V CDR1 and CDR2: MNHNY, SVGAGI (reference sequence). The CDR3 covers 15 residues. Between the trimmed V and J ends, which lost 5 bases and 0 bases, there was a span of 14 bases. The CDR3 DNA reads as TGTGCCAGCAGTGGGCAGGGACGGGCCTCCTACGAGCAGTACTTC. Translation: CASSGQGRASYEQYF.

DNA of the CDR3: TGTGCCAGCAGCCCACGACTAGCGGGAGCGGGAGATACGCAGTATTTT. This encodes CASSPRLAGAGDTQYF. The chain carries TRBV11-2 and TRBJ2-3; TRBD2 aligns across 12 bases. Germline V gene data show CDR1 as SGHAT and CDR2 as FQNNGV. V trimming: 5 bases; J trimming: 5 bases; junction bases outside the gene matches: 8. CDR3 length: 16 amino acids.

The chain combines TRBV5-1 with TRBJ2-2; weak D call: TRBD1 (6 bases). V was shortened by 5 bases and J by 9 bases, with 20 bases between the two germline ends. CDR1 is SGHRS and CDR2 is YFSETQ in the germline V gene. CDR3 length: 15 amino acids. CDR3 amino acids: CASRMGAQVRWELFF. CDR3 bases: TGCGCCAGCAGGATGGGGGCACAGGTTCGATGGGAGCTGTTTTTT.

V gene TRBV11-2 combines with J gene TRBJ2-5; the D gene is possibly TRBD1 (5 bases). V was shortened by 5 bases and J by 3 bases, with 16 bases between the two germline ends. The CDR3 covers 15 residues. Germline V lookup: CDR1 SGHAT, CDR2 FQNNGV. DNA for the CDR3: TGTGCCAGCAGCCCTAACTACCAGGGAAAAGAGACCCAGTACTTC. As protein: CASSPNYQGKETQYF.

Only one count was recorded for this clone. V and J are TRBV7-3 and TRBJ2-1; tentative D call: TRBD2 (5 bases). The CDR3 covers 18 residues. Between the trimmed V and J ends, which lost 5 bases and 1 base, there was a span of 21 bases. In germline, CDR1 is SGHTA, CDR2 FQGTGA. The CDR3 here is CASSEGPWTAKSYNEQFF. The CDR3 DNA follows: TGTGCCAGCAGCGAGGGTCCCTGGACGGCTAAGTCCTACAATGAGCAGTTCTTC.

This chain links TRBV19 with TRBJ1-2; 7 positions match TRBD1. CDR1 and CDR2 from the germline V gene are LNHDA and SQIVND (reference sequence). This CDR3 has 14 residues. V trimming: 3 bases; J trimming: 4 bases; junction bases outside the gene matches: 5. CDR3 DNA sequence: TGTGCCAGTAGTATCCGGCAGGGGGTCTATGGCTACACCTTC. Its translation is CASSIRQGVYGYTF.

Here the CDR3 DNA reads TGCGCCAGCACCCTAAATGGACAGGGGAGCACAGATACGCAGTATTTT. This sequence encodes CASTLNGQGSTDTQYF. The rearrangement uses TRBV5-1 and TRBJ2-3; 9 bases are shared with TRBD1. The CDR3 is 16 amino acids. From germline, CDR1 is SGHRS and CDR2 YFSETQ. V shed 6 bases and J 0 bases; nucleotides not matched to a gene: 8. The full variable domain, with the rest looked up from reference TRBV5-1 and TRBJ2-3, is KAGVTQTPRYLIKTRGQQVTLSCSPISGHRSVSWYQQTPGQGLQFLFEYFSETQRNKGNFPGRFSGRQFSNSRSEMNVSTLELGDSALYLCASTLNGQGSTDTQYFGPGTRLTVL.

The chain has TRBV6-5 and TRBJ2-2, with TRBD1 matching 11 bases. Germline V gives CDR1 MNHEY, CDR2 SVGAGI. The CDR3 has 14 amino acids. V shed 10 bases and J 3 bases; nucleotides not matched to a gene: 4. Here the CDR3 DNA reads TGTGCCACCTGGGACAGGGGGGACACCGGGGAGCTGTTTTTT. Protein product: CATWDRGDTGELFF.

This clone was counted once. The chain employs TRBV2 and TRBJ1-1; 7 bases agree with TRBD1. Unmatched junction bases numbered 5, after V lost 3 bases and J lost 1 base. The CDR3 consists of 15 residues. The germline V gene encodes CDR1 SNHLY and CDR2 FYNNEI. The CDR3 reads CASSEGQIENTEAFF. CDR3 sequence (DNA): TGTGCCAGCAGTGAGGGACAGATAGAGAACACTGAAGCTTTCTTT.

The rearrangement uses TRBV19 and TRBJ2-7; 7 nucleotides align to TRBD2. Trimming removed 3 bases from V and 3 bases from J; junction bases left unmatched: 17. The CDR3 runs to 18 residues. The V gene's germline CDR1 is LNHDA and CDR2 SQIVND (reference sequence). CDR3 in amino acids: CASSMLRSASGNHYEQYF. CDR3 DNA: TGTGCCAGTAGTATGTTACGCTCGGCTAGCGGTAACCACTACGAGCAGTACTTC.

V is TRBV13 and J is TRBJ2-3, with 12 bases lining up with TRBD2. The CDR3 has 16 amino acids. Unmatched junction bases numbered 4, after V lost 6 bases and J lost 0 bases. Germline V lookup: CDR1 PRHDT, CDR2 FYEKMQ (reference sequence). DNA of the CDR3: TGTGCCAGCAGGCGACTAGCGGGAGAGAGCACAGATACGCAGTATTTT. This translates into CASRRLAGESTDTQYF.